This TCR beta chain was obtained from a study of post-analysis software for immune sequencing data (dated by TCRdb to 2013 to 2016). Regarding the study in general: Disease courses on record covered relapsing-remitting, secondary progressive and progressive-relapsing multiple sclerosis, though some patients had no subtype annotation. A subset of samples was prepared in parallel using single-end sample barcoding, then pooled and co-amplified after Illumina adapter ligation. The multiple sclerosis patient repertoires were compared with 10 or so previously published healthy control repertoires from donors aged roughly 6 to 25 years.

To demonstrate the VDJtools post-analysis software, the study profiled TCR beta repertoires from the peripheral blood of about 13 young patients with multiple sclerosis. Multiple sclerosis patients were children and adolescents aged about 6 to 17 years. The library relied on PCR. Instrument on record: Illumina HiSeq 2500. Unique molecular identifiers were incorporated into TCR beta cDNA libraries to reduce PCR and sequencing biases. Every 1 to 10 million input T cells yielded 500,000 or so cDNA molecules, meaning each molecule approximated one T cell. Patient libraries were prepared and sequenced with the same protocol used for the earlier healthy control dataset. Samples belonging to the same batch were prepared together, multiplexed and sequenced on a shared HiSeq lane. As for how the authors treated the data: Raw barcoded reads were processed with MIGEC, discarding single-read molecular identifier groups before consensus assembly and CDR3 extraction. Clonotype tables were post-analysed with VDJtools, and diversity was normalized by down-sampling all datasets to the smallest sample size. To correct batch-related cross-sample contamination, repertoire overlap clustering matched CDR3 amino acid sequences but not nucleotide sequences. The public sequencing data were trimmed at Q25 with fastp and processed into clonotypes with MiXCR by TCRdb, which kept only in-frame beta chains. Each record represents a unique CDR3 protein, reported with the most common genes and DNA among its rows. TCRdb's processing, not the authors' own work, is the source of the V and J calls. The sample table holds some 500,000 distinct CDR3 sequences, of which around 40% were seen once. Jointly, the top ten make up about an eighth of the sample.

A word on this clonotype: The antigen it recognizes is unknown. No much larger clone is present one base from it, and per-base qualities are unavailable.

Paper-wide results and their limitations: Multiple sclerosis patients had significantly lower normalized Chao1 diversity than controls, a result that suggests substantial peripheral T-cell clonal expansion. Direct clustering with F measure revealed strong co-clustering of samples prepared in the same batch, which led to a batch-effect correction. Four to six TRBV segments, including TRBV5-6, TRBV5-1 and TRBV20-1, were significantly more frequent in patients than controls. The control group was slightly older than the multiple sclerosis patient group.

CDR1 is given as LGHDT and CDR2 as YNNKEL, both from the germline V gene (reference sequence). Trimming takes 1 base off V and 3 bases off J; junction bases not matched to a gene: 8. From the cysteine through the phenylalanine, the CDR3 covers 19 amino acids. Only the CDR3 region is kept as DNA, spanning 57 bases read in frame from base 1. The rearrangement combines TRBV3-1 with TRBJ2-3; 15 junctional bases match TRBD2. This clonotype originated in a girl aged 10-17 years with multiple sclerosis. The material sequenced was blood. The encoded CDR3 is CASSQGGTSGRWETDTQYF. The sequenced DNA is TGTGCCAGCAGCCAAGGGGGGACTAGCGGGAGGTGGGAAACAGATACGCAGTATTTT.